One T cell receptor beta chain is described in this entry. The antigen is undetermined. Those with chemo-refractory metastatic non-small-cell lung cancer were treated with focal radiation combined with CTLA-4 blockade using ipilimumab. This table comes from immunoSEQ multiplex PCR, and its TCRdb copy is limited to in-frame clones, with some not included. The table lists tens of thousands of clones, roughly 77% of them singletons. This CDR3 has 16 amino acids. Germline V gives CDR1 MDHEN, CDR2 SYDVKM. The trim removed 6 bases at V and 3 bases at J, leaving 10 bases unmatched. This entry belongs to a study of radiotherapy plus CTLA-4 blockade in lung cancer. Whole-study context: Disease control was seen in 31% of patients, objective responses in more than 15%. Findings and limits, study-wide: Increased serum interferon-beta after radiation also reportedly predicted response strongly. TCR clones of tumor origin grew in blood after radiotherapy plus ipilimumab.

Sequences were derived from peripheral blood, sampled from a patient treated with radiotherapy plus ipilimumab. This sequence was found in a human donor with non-small cell lung cancer whose response to radiotherapy plus ipilimumab could not be evaluated. The rearrangement links TRBV28 to TRBJ2-7; TRBD2 matches 11 bases. CDR3 loop: CASRSDTSGRNYEQYF. Here the CDR3 DNA reads TGTGCCAGCAGATCCGATACTAGCGGGAGAAACTACGAGCAGTACTTC. Drawing the rest from reference TRBV28 and TRBJ2-7, the complete variable domain is DVKVTQSSRYLVKRTGEKVFLECVQDMDHENMFWYRQDPGLGLRLIYFSYDVKMKEKGDIPEGYSVSREKKERFSLILESASTNQTSMYLCASRSDTSGRNYEQYFGPGTRLTVT.